These T cell receptor beta chains were read from a single sample in a study of shared clonotypes between healthy human individuals. Data came from immunoSEQ multiplex PCR; TCRdb stores just in-frame clones and leaves some out. The repertoire includes about 2 million clones, approximately 95% of them detected once, and approximately 1.2% sits in the top ten. The sequencing sample was made of naive CD8+ T cells sorted from blood. Every receptor here comes from a young man in good health. Each CDR3 is given with its conserved first and last residue. The D gene is left open where the match is weak. Size tells how often a clone was seen (once, few, many) or the class of an expanded clone, and some rows leave it out.

D: TRBD1; V: TRBV2; size: -; J: TRBJ2-7; CDR3: CASSGHRDRVRSYEQYF; DNA: TGTGCCAGCAGTGGACACCGGGACAGGGTCCGTTCGTACGAGCAGTACTTC
D: TRBD1; V: TRBV27; size: -; J: TRBJ2-1; CDR3: CASSQLPGQGAREQFF; DNA: TGTGCCAGCAGCCAACTCCCGGGACAGGGGGCACGTGAGCAGTTCTTC
D: -; V: TRBV10-3; size: -; J: TRBJ2-7; CDR3: CAISETASASYEQYF; DNA: TGTGCCATCAGTGAGACGGCTAGCGCATCCTACGAGCAGTACTTC
D: -; V: TRBV6-5; size: -; J: TRBJ1-1; CDR3: CASIPWGGYTEAFF; DNA: TGTGCCAGCATCCCTTGGGGGGGTTACACTGAAGCTTTCTTT
D: -; V: TRBV9; size: -; J: TRBJ1-1; CDR3: CASSPGGGRAFF; DNA: TGTGCCAGCAGCCCCGGAGGGGGAAGAGCTTTCTTT
D: -; V: TRBV7-9; size: -; J: TRBJ2-2; CDR3: CASTPEVTGELFF; DNA: TGTGCCAGCACCCCTGAGGTCACCGGGGAGCTGTTTTTT
D: -; V: TRBV25-1; size: -; J: TRBJ2-5; CDR3: CASSESRGLAGGETQYF; DNA: TGTGCCAGCAGTGAATCGAGGGGCTTGGCCGGTGGAGAGACCCAGTACTTC
D: TRBD2; V: TRBV7-9; size: -; J: TRBJ2-7; CDR3: CASSPPGGIGEQYF; DNA: TGTGCCAGCAGCCCCCCGGGGGGGATAGGCGAGCAGTACTTC
D: -; V: TRBV4-1; size: -; J: TRBJ1-1; CDR3: CASTLDRTNTEAFF; DNA: TGCGCCAGCACCCTAGACAGAACGAACACTGAAGCTTTCTTT
D: -; V: TRBV30; size: -; J: TRBJ1-3; CDR3: CAWSPAGLTNGNTIYF; DNA: TGTGCCTGGAGCCCGGCGGGACTTACGAATGGAAACACCATATATTTT
D: TRBD1; V: TRBV30; size: -; J: TRBJ1-3; CDR3: CGLQGDRNTIYF; DNA: TGTGGCTTACAGGGGGACAGAAACACCATATATTTT
D: TRBD1; V: TRBV5-6; size: -; J: TRBJ2-2; CDR3: CASSLRQGAPGELFF; DNA: TGTGCCAGCAGCTTAAGACAGGGGGCACCCGGGGAGCTGTTTTTT
D: -; V: TRBV6-5; size: -; J: TRBJ2-7; CDR3: CASSFGHSYEQYF; DNA: TGTGCCAGCAGTTTTGGACATTCCTACGAGCAGTACTTC
D: -; V: TRBV28; size: -; J: TRBJ2-7; CDR3: CASSLSIGTLTYEQYF; DNA: TGTGCCAGCAGTTTAAGCATTGGGACGCTTACCTACGAGCAGTACTTC
D: TRBD1; V: TRBV11-3; size: -; J: TRBJ2-7; CDR3: CASSLWTGSTYEQYF; DNA: TGTGCCAGCAGCCTGTGGACAGGGTCGACCTACGAGCAGTACTTC
D: TRBD2; V: TRBV11-2; size: -; J: TRBJ2-1; CDR3: CASSLDGLAGINEQFF; DNA: TGTGCCAGCAGCTTAGATGGACTAGCGGGTATCAATGAGCAGTTCTTC
D: -; V: TRBV10-3; size: -; J: TRBJ1-1; CDR3: CATGERANTEAFF; DNA: TGTGCCACGGGAGAGCGGGCGAACACTGAAGCTTTCTTT
D: -; V: TRBV9; size: -; J: TRBJ2-5; CDR3: CASSAWGEETQYF; DNA: TGTGCCAGCAGCGCCTGGGGGGAAGAGACCCAGTACTTC
D: TRBD1; V: TRBV2; size: -; J: TRBJ2-2; CDR3: CASSVRTGVSVVPGELFF; DNA: TGTGCCAGCAGTGTGAGGACAGGGGTGTCAGTGGTTCCCGGGGAGCTGTTTTTT
D: -; V: TRBV30; size: -; J: TRBJ2-7; CDR3: CAWSHGTGPYEQYF; DNA: TGTGCCTGGAGTCACGGGACGGGACCCTACGAGCAGTACTTC
D: -; V: TRBV4-3; size: once; J: TRBJ1-1; CDR3: CASSQDGRDSYTEAFF; DNA: TGCGCCAGCAGCCAAGATGGCAGGGACTCGTACACTGAAGCTTTCTTT
D: -; V: TRBV7-9; size: -; J: TRBJ2-7; CDR3: CASTPPGSYEQYF; DNA: TGTGCCAGCACCCCCCCAGGGTCCTACGAGCAGTACTTC
D: -; V: TRBV6-5; size: few; J: TRBJ2-2; CDR3: CASSYGRNTGELFF; DNA: TGTGCCAGCAGTTACGGAAGGAACACCGGGGAGCTGTTTTTT
D: TRBD1; V: TRBV27; size: -; J: TRBJ1-6; CDR3: CASSPGQGRDSPLHF; DNA: TGTGCCAGCAGTCCCGGACAGGGTAGGGATTCACCCCTCCACTTT
D: -; V: TRBV4-1; size: -; J: TRBJ2-7; CDR3: CASSQERTDYEQYF; DNA: TGCGCCAGCAGCCAGGAGAGGACGGACTACGAGCAGTACTTC
D: -; V: TRBV7-9; size: -; J: TRBJ1-5; CDR3: CASSPTGSGNQPQHF; DNA: TGTGCCAGCAGCCCCACGGGGTCGGGCAATCAGCCCCAGCATTTT
D: -; V: TRBV11-3; size: -; J: TRBJ2-7; CDR3: CASSLSRGAGEQYF; DNA: TGTGCCAGCAGCTTAAGCAGGGGGGCTGGCGAGCAGTACTTC
D: -; V: TRBV6-5; size: -; J: TRBJ2-1; CDR3: CASSDRDSSYNEQFF; DNA: TGTGCCAGCAGCGACCGGGACTCCTCCTACAATGAGCAGTTCTTC
D: TRBD1; V: TRBV27; size: -; J: TRBJ2-7; CDR3: CASSFDRGFDEQYF; DNA: TGTGCCAGCAGTTTCGACAGGGGGTTCGACGAGCAGTACTTC